This is a list of T cell receptor beta chains from one sample in a study of resident and recirculating memory T cells in vitiligo. Assay used: immunoSEQ multiplex PCR; TCRdb lists only in-frame clones, some missing. The sample lists fewer than 80,000 clones; roughly nine tenths were seen once. The sample was blood. These receptors were obtained from a male donor with vitiligo. Both conserved end residues are part of each CDR3. D genes are given only for firm matches. The size of a clone is reported for some rows only, either as once, few or many, or as a class for expanded clones.

>TRBJ2-3|-|TRBV7-3|-
TGTGCCAGCAGCTTACAGGGATACACAGATACGCAGTATTTT
CASSLQGYTDTQYF
>TRBJ1-6|-|TRBV5-4|TRBD1
TGTGCCAGCAGCTCCTCCGGGACAGGGCTCTATAATTCACCCCTCCACTTT
CASSSSGTGLYNSPLHF
>TRBJ2-2|-|TRBV7-7|TRBD2
TGTGCTAGCAGTCGGGACTACAGTGGGGAGCTGTTTTTT
CASSRDYSGELFF
>TRBJ2-1|-|TRBV7-3|-
TGTGCCAGCAGCTTAATTGAGACATCCTTCAATGAGCAGTTCTTC
CASSLIETSFNEQFF
>TRBJ2-3|-|TRBV5-1|TRBD1
TGCGCCAGCAGCTTTTCCGGGACAGAGGATACGCAGTATTTT
CASSFSGTEDTQYF
>TRBJ2-5|-|TRBV4-2|TRBD2
TGTGCCAGCAGCCAAGAGACGAGCGGGGGTTTCGGCGAGACCCAGTACTTC
CASSQETSGGFGETQYF
>TRBJ1-1|-|TRBV5-1|TRBD1
TGCGCCAGCAGCAACTACTTACAGGGGTCCGAGACGGCTTTCTTT
CASSNYLQGSETAFF
>TRBJ2-1|-|TRBV6-4|TRBD1
TGTGCCAGCAGTGAAGGGACAGGGGGGCCCTACAATGAGCAGTTCTTC
CASSEGTGGPYNEQFF
>TRBJ2-7|-|TRBV6-5|-
TGTGCCAGCAGCCCTGGGGACTCTACTACCTACGAGCAGTACTTC
CASSPGDSTTYEQYF
>TRBJ1-4|-|TRBV2|-
TGTGCCAGCACCAAGGGGTCCACAGGGACGGGAAAACTGTTTTTT
CASTKGSTGTGKLFF
>TRBJ1-3|-|TRBV19|-
TGTGCCAGTAGTCCGAGGATAGGTGCTGGAAACACCATATATTTT
CASSPRIGAGNTIYF
>TRBJ2-5|-|TRBV2|-
TGTGCCAGCAGTGTGGGCAGTCAGGGCGAGACCCAGTACTTC
CASSVGSQGETQYF
>TRBJ1-1|-|TRBV13|TRBD1
TGTGCCAGCAGCCCTCGGGACAGTGGTATCACTGAAGCTTTCTTT
CASSPRDSGITEAFF
>TRBJ2-1|-|TRBV27|TRBD1
TGTGCCAGCAGTATGCCGGGGACAGTTAATGAGCAGTTCTTC
CASSMPGTVNEQFF
>TRBJ2-5|-|TRBV9|TRBD1
TGTGCCAGCAGCCCTGGACAGGCCTCAGAGACCCAGTACTTC
CASSPGQASETQYF
>TRBJ2-7|-|TRBV27|-
TGTGCCAGCAGCGCCCAGGCAGGGTACGAGCAGTACTTC
CASSAQAGYEQYF
>TRBJ2-4|-|TRBV19|TRBD2
TGTGCCAGAGGACTAGCGGGGGCAGGAAGACTAGCCAAAAACATTCAGTACTTC
CARGLAGAGRLAKNIQYF
>TRBJ2-5|-|TRBV6-5|-
TGTGCCAGCAGTTACTCGGCCCTGGGAGGAGAGACCCAGTACTTC
CASSYSALGGETQYF
>TRBJ2-3|-|TRBV5-1|-
TGCGCCAGCAGCCCCCTTTCCACAGATACGCAGTATTTT
CASSPLSTDTQYF
>TRBJ1-5|-|TRBV27|-
TGTGCCAGCAGTCCCTACTACAGGGACGGTCAGCCCCAGCATTTT
CASSPYYRDGQPQHF
>TRBJ2-1|-|TRBV9|TRBD1
TGTGCCAGCAGCGTTGAAACAGGGGTGCGTAATGAGCAGTTCTTC
CASSVETGVRNEQFF
>TRBJ2-3|-|TRBV5-4|TRBD2
TGTGCCAGCAGCCCGGTAGCGGGGGGCAGCACAGATACGCAGTATTTT
CASSPVAGGSTDTQYF
>TRBJ2-6|-|TRBV4-3|-
TGCGCCAGCAGCCAAGTCATATCCGCGGGGGGGGCCAACGTCCTGACTTTC
CASSQVISAGGANVLTF
>TRBJ2-7|-|TRBV7-8|TRBD1
TGTGCCAGCAGACCGGACAGGGTACACGAGCAGTACTTC
CASRPDRVHEQYF
>TRBJ1-1|-|TRBV7-8|-
TGTGCCAGCAGCTACTCGATGAACACTGAAGCTTTCTTT
CASSYSMNTEAFF
>TRBJ1-4|-|TRBV11-1|-
TGTGCCAGCAGCTTCGGACAGCGTGAAAAACTGTTTTTT
CASSFGQREKLFF
>TRBJ1-2|-|TRBV6-4|TRBD1
TGTGCCAGCAGTGATCAGCCGGGACAGGGGTACTATGGCTACACCTTC
CASSDQPGQGYYGYTF
>TRBJ2-2|-|TRBV9|-
TGTGCCAGCAGTATTAGAGGTGCAGCGACGAACACCGGGGAGCTGTTTTTT
CASSIRGAATNTGELFF
>TRBJ1-1|-|TRBV7-2|TRBD1
TGTGCCAGCAGCTTACAGGCAGGGGGCTCGCACACTGAAGCTTTCTTT
CASSLQAGGSHTEAFF
>TRBJ2-7|-|TRBV19|-
TGTGCCAGTAGCCCTAGGCTGGAGGGGGGGACCCACTACGAGCAGTACTTC
CASSPRLEGGTHYEQYF
>TRBJ2-2|-|TRBV7-7|-
TGTGCCAGCAGCTTAGAACTTAACACCGGGGAGCTGTTTTTT
CASSLELNTGELFF
>TRBJ2-3|-|TRBV29-1|-
TGCAGCGGCCGATCAGACTACACAGATACGCAGTATTTT
CSGRSDYTDTQYF
>TRBJ1-1|-|TRBV7-6|-
TGTGCCAGCAGCTTGGCAACAGGGGAAGCTTTCTTT
CASSLATGEAFF
>TRBJ1-4|-|TRBV7-2|TRBD1
TGTGCCAGCAGCCGGGACAGGGGGCACGAAAAACTGTTTTTT
CASSRDRGHEKLFF
>TRBJ2-2|-|TRBV5-6|TRBD1
TGTGCCAGCAGCTTAAACAGGGGATACACCGGGGAGCTGTTTTTT
CASSLNRGYTGELFF
>TRBJ1-6|-|TRBV30|TRBD1
TGTGCCTGGGAGGGACAGCCTAATTCACCCCTCCACTTT
CAWEGQPNSPLHF
>TRBJ2-1|-|TRBV9|TRBD1
TGTGCCAGCACAATGACAGGGTCCTACAATGAGCAGTTCTTC
CASTMTGSYNEQFF
>TRBJ2-5|few|TRBV5-1|TRBD1
TGCGCCAGCAGCTCGGGACAGCAGCAAGAGACCCAGTACTTC
CASSSGQQQETQYF
>TRBJ1-3|-|TRBV5-1|TRBD1
TGCGCCAGCAGCTTTGAGACAGGGGGCGGAAACACCATATATTTT
CASSFETGGGNTIYF
>TRBJ1-2|-|TRBV6-5|-
TGTGCCAGCAGTTACTCCCCCGGACAGCTCGGCTACACCTTC
CASSYSPGQLGYTF
>TRBJ1-2|-|TRBV12-5|TRBD1
TGTGCTAGTGGTTTGGTAATCAGGGGGATGGAAGCTAACTATGGCTACACCTTC
CASGLVIRGMEANYGYTF
>TRBJ2-1|-|TRBV30|-
TGTGCCTGGACCCTAGACTGGCCTCTCACCAATGAGCAGTTCTTC
CAWTLDWPLTNEQFF